The 22 T cell receptor beta chains presented below share a single source sample, sequenced in a study of T cell repertoires in cytomegalovirus infection. MiXCR, run by TCRdb on the reads, gives a single entry per CDR3 protein. The profile shows 100,000 or so distinct CDR3 sequences, around 22% of them singletons. The sequenced sample was CD8+ T cells from PBMCs. These receptors were collected from a human donor in good health (CMV status not recorded). Some clones in this sample may be carry-over from other donors' samples.

The chain recombines TRBV19 with TRBJ1-3, with D unresolved. Germline loops: CDR1 LNHDA, CDR2 SQIVND (reference sequence). The CDR3 spans 13 residues. V was pared by 10 bases and J by 4 bases, with 14 bases between. The CDR3 DNA reads TGTGCCACCTCCTTCAGTTTCGGAAACACCATATATTTT. Amino acid sequence: CATSFSFGNTIYF.

In its sample, this clonotype was seen a few times. The chain is built from TRBV9 and TRBJ2-7; 7 nucleotides align to TRBD2. The junction had 3 bases not matched to a gene; V was cut back by 0 bases and J by 6 bases. CDR3 size: 13 residues. CDR1 is SGDLS and CDR2 is YYNGEE in the germline V gene. The CDR3 nucleotides read TGTGCCAGCAGCGTAGCGGGAGGACCCGAGCAGTACTTC. This encodes CASSVAGGPEQYF.

In this sample, this clonotype turned up a few times. The V and J genes are TRBV29-1 and TRBJ1-4; D unresolved. The V end lost 4 bases, the J end lost 7 bases, and 16 bases lay between the germline ends. The CDR3 runs 14 residues. Germline CDR1 SQVTM, CDR2 ANQGSEA. This CDR3 reads CSVAFRGASEKLFF. The CDR3 bases are TGCAGCGTTGCTTTTCGTGGCGCGAGTGAAAAACTGTTTTTT.

The chain carries TRBV6-8 and TRBJ2-1; 9 bases map to TRBD2. Germline CDR1 and CDR2: MNHGY and SAAAGT. Trimming cost V 5 bases and J 8 bases; bases outside gene matches: 4. There are 13 residues in the CDR3. CDR3: CASSPGLADEQFF. The DNA of the CDR3 is TGTGCCAGCAGTCCGGGACTAGCCGATGAGCAGTTCTTC.

This clonotype has only a few counts. This chain joins TRBV29-1 and TRBJ2-1; the D is unclear. Per the germline V gene, CDR1 is SQVTM and CDR2 is ANQGSEA. Trimming took off 2 bases at V and 6 bases at J, with 8 bases between the two ends. CDR3 length equals 12 residues. CDR3 nucleotides: TGCAGCGTTGAATGGTACGGCAATGAGCAGTTCTTC. Its translation: CSVEWYGNEQFF.

The sample holds many counts of this clonotype. The V gene is TRBV7-2, the J gene TRBJ2-3; D unresolved. Germline V gene data show CDR1 as SGHTA and CDR2 as FQGNSA. This CDR3 contains 16 residues. Between the trimmed V and J ends, which lost 1 base and 0 bases, there was a span of 11 bases. CDR3 nucleotide sequence: TGTGCCAGCAGCTTAGGGAGCCACCTTAGCACAGATACGCAGTATTTT. Protein product: CASSLGSHLSTDTQYF.

This clonotype was counted many times. The chain links TRBV7-8 to TRBJ2-1; no firm D call. Trimming shortened V by 1 base and J by 6 bases, and 7 bases separated the two germline ends. Per germline, CDR1 SGHVS and CDR2 FQNEAQ. The CDR3 contains 13 residues. The CDR3 here is CASSLGGSNEQFF. The CDR3 bases are TGTGCCAGCAGCTTAGGTGGAAGCAATGAGCAGTTCTTC.

Many counts were recorded for this clonotype. The CDR3 DNA sequence: TGTGCCAGCAGCCCCCTAGGGGCGCAGGACTACGAGCAGTACTTC. Its translation is CASSPLGAQDYEQYF. V usage is TRBV7-6 and J usage is TRBJ2-7; weak D call: TRBD1 (5 bases). This CDR3 is built from 15 residues. From germline, CDR1 is SGHVS and CDR2 FNYEAQ. V lost 5 bases to trimming and J lost 3 bases, with 17 bases between them.

This chain connects TRBV7-6 to TRBJ2-2; TRBD2 matches at 10 bases. The CDR3 spans 15 residues. The ends lost 4 bases at V and 1 base at J; junction bases unmatched: 0. Germline lookup yields CDR1 SGHVS and CDR2 FNYEAQ. The CDR3 loop reads CASSSSGGNTGELFF. The DNA for the CDR3 is TGTGCCAGCAGCTCTAGCGGGGGGAACACCGGGGAGCTGTTTTTT.

This clonotype was counted a few times. The J gene is TRBJ1-1, the V gene TRBV12-3 or TRBV12-4, with 7 nucleotides matching TRBD1. The CDR3 spans 15 residues. Germline trimming cut 3 bases from V and 4 bases from J; bases unmatched to any gene: 8. The CDR3 region has the DNA TGTGCCAGCAGTTTTCGACAGGGATCGGGCACTGAAGCTTTCTTT. It specifies CASSFRQGSGTEAFF.

This chain uses TRBV7-6 with TRBJ2-7; the match to TRBD2 covers 7 bases. This CDR3 has 14 amino acids. In germline, CDR1 is SGHVS, CDR2 FNYEAQ. The V gene end was trimmed by 4 bases and the J gene end by 1 base; junction bases not matched to a gene: 4. CDR3 loop: CASSSGGLSYEQYF. The DNA of the CDR3 is TGTGCCAGCAGCTCGGGGGGTCTTTCCTACGAGCAGTACTTC. The complete variable domain, with remaining parts taken from reference TRBV7-6 and TRBJ2-7, reads GAGVSQSPRYKVTKRGQDVALRCDPISGHVSLYWYRQALGQGPEFLTYFNYEAQQDKSGLPNDRFSAERPEGSISTLTIQRTEQRDSAMYRCASSSGGLSYEQYFGPGTRLTVT.

The CDR3 region has the DNA TGCAGTGCTAGGGACCAGTGGAGCTCCTACGAGCAGTACTTC. It yields the protein CSARDQWSSYEQYF. The genes are TRBV20-1 and TRBJ2-7; D is unresolved. The germline V and J ends were trimmed by 3 bases and 0 bases, with 12 bases remaining between them. This CDR3 contains 14 residues. Germline CDR1 and CDR2: DFQATT and SNEGSKA (reference sequence).

The chain joins TRBV2 to TRBJ2-1, with D tentatively TRBD2 (6 bases). CDR3 length: 13 residues. Germline V lookup: CDR1 SNHLY, CDR2 FYNNEI. The V end lost 0 bases, the J end lost 6 bases, and 6 bases lay between the germline ends. The CDR3, as DNA: TGTGCCAGCAGTGAAGCGGAGGGCAATGAGCAGTTCTTC. It translates to CASSEAEGNEQFF. The whole variable domain, filled in from reference TRBV2 and TRBJ2-1, reads EPEVTQTPSHQVTQMGQEVILRCVPISNHLYFYWYRQILGQKVEFLVSFYNNEISEKSEIFDDQFSVERPDGSNFTLKIRSTKLEDSAMYFCASSEAEGNEQFFGPGTRLTVL.

The chain links TRBV24-1 to TRBJ1-2; 7 nucleotides line up with TRBD1. V was pared by 11 bases and J by 3 bases, with 5 bases of the junction left unmatched. This CDR3 has 12 amino acids. Looked up from germline, CDR1 is KGHDR and CDR2 is SFDVKD. CDR3 in DNA: TGTGCCATCGAAGACAGGGACTATGGCTACACCTTC. This gives the protein CAIEDRDYGYTF.

The chain recombines TRBV7-9 with TRBJ2-2; D may be TRBD2 (6 bases). The CDR3 covers 15 residues. Germline CDR1 reads SEHNR; CDR2 reads FQNEAQ (reference sequence). V was shortened by 5 bases and J by 1 base, with 11 bases between the two germline ends. This CDR3 is CASSPPGGNTGELFF. The CDR3 DNA sequence: TGTGCCAGCAGCCCCCCCGGGGGGAACACCGGGGAGCTGTTTTTT.

This chain uses TRBV6-6 with TRBJ2-2; D gene unclear. Trimming pared 4 bases from V and 2 bases from J, leaving 8 bases between. The germline gives CDR1 MNHNY, CDR2 SVGAGI (reference sequence). The CDR3 has 14 amino acids. Written as DNA, the CDR3 is TGTGCCAGCAGTTTGGCAGATAACACCGGGGAGCTGTTTTTT. Translation: CASSLADNTGELFF.

This clonotype was seen ten or more times. The chain combines TRBV7-9 with TRBJ2-1, with no clear D. V was shortened by 0 bases and J by 1 base, with 4 bases between the two germline ends. The CDR3 covers 14 residues. CDR1 SEHNR and CDR2 FQNEAQ come from the germline V gene (reference sequence). The CDR3 sequence is CASSLAGSYNEQFF. CDR3 DNA: TGTGCCAGCAGCTTAGCCGGTTCCTACAATGAGCAGTTCTTC.

Only a few counts were recorded for this clonotype. This chain connects TRBV6-5 to TRBJ1-1, with 7 bases matching TRBD1. This CDR3 is 15 amino acids long. V shed 6 bases, J shed 5 bases, and the junction held 12 bases outside the gene matches. Germline V gives CDR1 MNHEY, CDR2 SVGAGI. The CDR3 DNA sequence: TGTGCCAGCAGCGTTATTACAGGGGTATGGACTGAAGCTTTCTTT. It codes for CASSVITGVWTEAFF.

This clonotype was recorded at least ten times. The gene calls are TRBV28 and TRBJ1-1; 7 nucleotides align to TRBD1. Trimming took 6 bases from V and 6 from J; bases not matched to a gene: 10. CDR1 and CDR2 (germline): MDHEN, SYDVKM. The CDR3 loop spans 14 amino acids. The CDR3 protein is CASSYFSGGAEAFF. The CDR3 nucleotides are TGTGCCAGCAGCTATTTCTCAGGGGGTGCTGAAGCTTTCTTT.

Concerning this clonotype itself: An end of the junction differs from the germline gene, which may be a read error. This chain links TRBV15 with TRBJ1-5; D is possibly TRBD1 (6 bases). This CDR3 comprises 15 residues. Germline V gene sequence: CDR1 LNHNV, CDR2 YYDKDF (reference sequence). CDR3 amino acids: CATSGETGLNQPQHF. The CDR3 DNA reads TGTGCCACCAGCGGAGAGACAGGACTCAATCAGCCCCAGCATTTT.

The chain recombines TRBV12-3 or TRBV12-4 with TRBJ2-7; D is perhaps TRBD2 (6 bases). The CDR3 consists of 12 residues. Deletions cut 7 bases from V and 6 bases from J, with 13 bases between. This CDR3 is CASTGTSPEQYF. Written as DNA, the CDR3 is TGTGCCAGCACCGGGACTTCCCCCGAGCAGTACTTC.

This clonotype was counted a few times. The V and J genes are TRBV19 and TRBJ2-7, with 12 bases matching TRBD2. CDR1 LNHDA and CDR2 SQIVND come from the germline V gene (reference sequence). With 4 bases clipped from V and 5 bases from J, the junction kept 15 bases outside the gene matches. This CDR3 contains 18 residues. The CDR3, as DNA: TGTGCCAGTAGTACCTCCTACCCGGCTAGCGGGAGGGCCCACGAGCAGTACTTC. Its translation: CASSTSYPASGRAHEQYF.